The entry below gives a single TCR beta chain sequence along with its context. The antigen remains unidentified. V shed 4 bases, J shed 6 bases, and the junction held 5 bases outside the gene matches. From germline, CDR1 is WSHSY and CDR2 SAAADI. The CDR3 runs 14 residues. This record comes from a study of T cell responses to AZD1222 COVID-19 vaccine. Broader study findings: Just 5 to 7 AZD1222 recipients tested seropositive at baseline. Spike-specific TCR breadth and depth went up after people got two AZD1222 doses. Most donors were white British and more were female, and clonal diversity was possibly underestimated. Along spike, vaccine-associated CD4 TCRs were found throughout, with dominance at 160-218 and 743-854.

Assay: immunoSEQ multiplex PCR; the TCRdb copy retains only in-frame clones and omits some. The sample carries some 140,000 clones, roughly 85% recorded once. The genes are TRBV10-2 and TRBJ2-7; 11 bases are a match to TRBD2. The receptor comes from an adult who received the MenACWY meningococcal vaccine as a control. The input for sequencing was peripheral blood, taken 28 days after the second dose of the MenACWY control vaccine. The CDR3 loop reads CASSVLSGGVEQYV. CDR3 in DNA: TGCGCCAGCAGTGTCCTTAGCGGGGGGGTCGAGCAGTACGTC.